The clone carrying this TCR beta chain was seen only once. Antigen specificity is unknown. Assay used: immunoSEQ multiplex PCR; TCRdb lists only in-frame clones, some missing. The repertoire includes 46,000 or so clones, about 80% of them detected once, and about 1.1% sits in the top ten. CDR1 is SGHAT, CDR2 FQNNGV, per germline. This CDR3 spans 13 amino acids. V was pared by 5 bases and J by 2 bases, with 9 bases between. These data belong to a study of memory B cells and T cells in multiple sclerosis. Broader study findings: Shared clonotype counts depended on differing compartment clone-set sizes and were normalized.

Separate sequencing covered autoproliferating (CFSE-dim) and non-proliferating (CFSE-high) T cells from stimulus-free culture. Replicate wells were pooled after less than eight days of stimulus-free culture of roughly 5x10^7 CFSE-labeled PBMCs. The PBMCs received roughly 0.5 uM CFSE and serum-free culture with no added stimuli. Sequenced: PBMCs from blood kept in culture. The sequence came from a human donor with multiple sclerosis. The J gene is TRBJ1-2, the V gene TRBV11-2, with TRBD1 as a possible D gene (5 bases). CDR3 in amino acids: CASSPGGNYGYTF. CDR3 in DNA: TGTGCCAGCAGCCCGGGGGGGAACTATGGCTACACCTTC.